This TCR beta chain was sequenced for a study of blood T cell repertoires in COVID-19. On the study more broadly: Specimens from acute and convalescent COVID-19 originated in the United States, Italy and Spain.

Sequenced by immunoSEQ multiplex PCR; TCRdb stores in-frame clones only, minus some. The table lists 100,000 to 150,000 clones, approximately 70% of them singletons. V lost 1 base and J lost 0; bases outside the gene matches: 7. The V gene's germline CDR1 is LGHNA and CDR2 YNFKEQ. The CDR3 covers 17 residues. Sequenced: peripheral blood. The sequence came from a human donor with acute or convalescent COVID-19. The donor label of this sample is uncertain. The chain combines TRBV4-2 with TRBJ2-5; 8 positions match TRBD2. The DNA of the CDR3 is TGTGCCAGCAGCCAAGGACGGGGGGGACTAAACCAAGAGACCCAGTACTTC. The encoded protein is CASSQGRGGLNQETQYF.